Below are 3 T cell receptor beta chains sequenced from a single sample in a study of T cells in Graves' hyperthyroidism and ophthalmopathy. Amplification targeted TCR beta CDR3 regions from RNA transcripts. A set of HTBI primers served as the primers for a first-round RT-PCR of the TCR CDR3. TCRdb recomputed calls from the multiplex PCR reads with MiXCR, one row per CDR3 protein. This sample has some 560,000 distinct CDR3 sequences, with 15% to 17% found just once. The sample was blood. Every receptor here comes from a woman in her twenties or thirties with Graves' hyperthyroidism.

This sequence joins TRBV20-1 and TRBJ2-2, with 9 positions matching TRBD1. V trimming: 3 bases; J trimming: 5 bases; junction bases outside the gene matches: 1. The germline V gene has CDR1 DFQATT and CDR2 SNEGSKA (reference sequence). The CDR3 runs 13 residues. The CDR3 protein is CSARGTGTGELFF. The CDR3 DNA sequence: TGCAGTGCTAGGGGGACAGGGACCGGGGAGCTGTTTTTT.

The genes are TRBV6-9 and TRBJ2-2; D remains ambiguous. Germline V gives CDR1 MNHGY, CDR2 SVAAGI. The CDR3 contains 16 residues. The ends were cut back, 2 bases at V and 4 bases at J, with 14 bases in the middle. This chain's CDR3 is CASSYDNPSGTGELFF. DNA of the CDR3: TGTGCCAGCAGTTATGACAACCCCTCGGGCACCGGGGAGCTGTTTTTT.

The V gene is TRBV6-6, the J gene TRBJ2-5, with a possible D match to TRBD2 (5 bases). The CDR3 sequence is 16 residues long. Germline CDR1 reads MNHNY; CDR2 reads SVGAGI (reference sequence). Trimming cost V 0 bases and J 3 bases, with 14 bases left between them. The CDR3: CASSYSRVSAKETQYF. CDR3 in DNA: TGTGCCAGCAGTTACTCAAGGGTTAGCGCGAAAGAGACCCAGTACTTC.